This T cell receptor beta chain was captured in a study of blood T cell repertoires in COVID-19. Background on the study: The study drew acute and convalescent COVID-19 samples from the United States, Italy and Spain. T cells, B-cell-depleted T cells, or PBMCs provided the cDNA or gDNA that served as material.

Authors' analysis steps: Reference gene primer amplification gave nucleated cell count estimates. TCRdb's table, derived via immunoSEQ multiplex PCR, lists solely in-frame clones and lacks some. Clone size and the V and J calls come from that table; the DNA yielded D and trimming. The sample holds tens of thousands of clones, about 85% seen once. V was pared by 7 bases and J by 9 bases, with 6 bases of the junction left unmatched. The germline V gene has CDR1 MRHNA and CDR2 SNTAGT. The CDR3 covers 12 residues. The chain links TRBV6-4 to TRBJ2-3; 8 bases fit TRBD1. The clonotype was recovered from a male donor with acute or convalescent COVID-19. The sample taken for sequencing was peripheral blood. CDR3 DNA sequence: TGTGCCAGCACTGGACAGGGCGGGACGCAGTATTTT. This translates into CASTGQGGTQYF.